What follows is one T cell receptor beta chain and its context. These data originate in a study of identifying expanded T cells in peripheral blood. The data were produced by immunoSEQ multiplex PCR, yet TCRdb's version contains in-frame clones alone and is incomplete. Among 80,000 to 95,000 clones, about 91% were seen once, and the ten largest hold approximately 4%. The CDR3 is made up of 17 amino acids. The germline gives CDR1 LGHNA, CDR2 YNFKEQ. V lost 4 bases, J lost 6 bases, and 9 bases stayed unmatched. The sequencing sample was made of blood. This receptor was identified in a person between 18 and 69 years old in good health. The chain couples TRBV4-2 to TRBJ2-1; 13 nucleotides line up with TRBD2. The CDR3 coding sequence is TGTGCCAGCAGCCCCGGACTAGCGGGAGTATGGAGCAATGAGCAGTTCTTC. Translated: CASSPGLAGVWSNEQFF.